This note documents a single T cell receptor beta chain sequence. TCRdb used MiXCR to reprocess the 5' RACE reads, holding one entry per CDR3 protein. Among 290,000 or so distinct CDR3 sequences listed, roughly a fifth were seen once. The sample originates from a study of T-cell memory formation after mild COVID-19. CDR3 length: 15 residues. The V gene's germline CDR1 is SGHRS and CDR2 YFSETQ. V dropped 7 bases and J dropped 0 bases, with 14 bases sitting between them. The receptor was derived from a man in his late teens or twenties who had mild COVID-19 (a few samples of this study predate the infection). Cell type and time point are not known. The sequencing input was PBMCs or a T cell subset sorted from them (not recorded which). The genes are TRBV5-1 and TRBJ2-1; D may be TRBD1 (5 bases). The CDR3 protein is CASGRADSSYNEQFF. CDR3 in DNA: TGCGCCAGCGGACGAGCCGACAGCTCCTACAATGAGCAGTTCTTC.